This paragraph covers one TCR beta chain sequence. This sample was included in a study of blood T cell repertoires in COVID-19. Overall study: T cells, B-cell-depleted T cells, or PBMCs provided the cDNA or gDNA that served as material.

Germline V CDR1 and CDR2: SGHTA, FQGNSA. V was cut by 5 bases and J by 1 base, with 14 bases left in between. The CDR3 totals 16 residues. In the study's own analysis: Estimation of nucleated cell counts was performed using reference gene primer amplification. Assay: immunoSEQ multiplex PCR; the TCRdb copy retains only in-frame clones and omits some. That table supplies the V and J calls and clone size; D and trimming were determined from the DNA. The sample lists 150,000 to 200,000 clones; 80% to 90% were seen once. This chain joins TRBV7-2 and TRBJ2-2; a weak D match, TRBD1 (7 bases). This TCR was sampled from a man aged 60 to 75 with acute or convalescent COVID-19. Source material: peripheral blood. CDR3 sequence: CASSPIQGGNTGELFF. The CDR3 DNA sequence: TGTGCCAGCAGCCCCATCCAGGGGGGGAACACCGGGGAGCTGTTTTTT.